This record looks at one TCR beta chain sequence and its context. HTBI primers from iRepertoire and Arm-PCR of CDR3 regions yielded the TCR beta libraries. Each CDR3 protein gets one entry after TCRdb re-called the multiplex PCR reads with MiXCR. Of 300,000 to 400,000 distinct CDR3 sequences in the sample, approximately 15% were seen once. Noted time point: newly diagnosed GD, antithyroid drugs for less than 3 months. RNA from PBMCs was the source of the TCR library. These data belong to a study of regulatory T cells in long-lasting Graves disease. The CDR3 contains 17 residues. Looked up from germline, CDR1 is ENHRY and CDR2 is SYGVKD. The V gene lost 0 bases and the J gene lost 1 base, with 15 bases spanning the gap. This sample was shared with a second study, whose subject was T cells in Graves' hyperthyroidism and ophthalmopathy.

The chain employs TRBV10-3 and TRBJ1-1, with a tentative D call TRBD1 (5 bases). This sequence was found in a man aged 35 to 55 with Graves disease. Sequences were derived from peripheral blood mononuclear cells (PBMCs), sampled at new diagnosis, from a patient treated with antithyroid drugs. CDR3 coding DNA: TGTGCCATCAGTGAGTCGGCCCGGGGAGGGACGAACACTGAAGCTTTCTTT. Its translation: CAISESARGGTNTEAFF.